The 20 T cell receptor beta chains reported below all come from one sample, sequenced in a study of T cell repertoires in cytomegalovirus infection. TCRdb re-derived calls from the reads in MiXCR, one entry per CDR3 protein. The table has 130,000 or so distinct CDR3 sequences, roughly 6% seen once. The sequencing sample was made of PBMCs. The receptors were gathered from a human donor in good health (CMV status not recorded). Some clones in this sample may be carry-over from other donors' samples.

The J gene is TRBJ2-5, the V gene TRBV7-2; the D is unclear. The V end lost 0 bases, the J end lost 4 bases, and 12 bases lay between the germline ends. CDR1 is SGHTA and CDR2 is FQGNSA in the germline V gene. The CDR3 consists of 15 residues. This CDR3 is CASSLASLGLETQYF. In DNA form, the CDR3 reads TGTGCCAGCAGCTTAGCTTCCCTAGGGCTAGAGACCCAGTACTTC.

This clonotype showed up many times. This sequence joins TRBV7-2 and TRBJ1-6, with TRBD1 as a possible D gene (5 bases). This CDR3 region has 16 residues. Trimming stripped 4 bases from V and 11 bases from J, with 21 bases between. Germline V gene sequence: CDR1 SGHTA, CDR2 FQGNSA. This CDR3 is CASSSGPPGHEAPLHF. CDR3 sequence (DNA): TGTGCCAGCAGCTCAGGACCGCCTGGACATGAGGCACCCCTCCACTTT.

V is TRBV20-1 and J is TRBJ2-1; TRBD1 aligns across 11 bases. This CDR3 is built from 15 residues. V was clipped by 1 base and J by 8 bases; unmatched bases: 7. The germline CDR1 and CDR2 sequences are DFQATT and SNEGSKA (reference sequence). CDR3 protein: CSARGRDRGWDEQFF. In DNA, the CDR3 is TGCAGTGCTAGAGGCCGGGACAGGGGGTGGGATGAGCAGTTCTTC.

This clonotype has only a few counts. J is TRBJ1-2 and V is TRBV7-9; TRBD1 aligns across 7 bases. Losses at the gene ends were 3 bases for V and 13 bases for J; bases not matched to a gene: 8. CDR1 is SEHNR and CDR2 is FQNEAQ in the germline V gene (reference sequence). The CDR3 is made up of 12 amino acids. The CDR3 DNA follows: TGTGCCAGCAGCTTGGGCAGGACAGGAAGCACCTTC. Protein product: CASSLGRTGSTF.

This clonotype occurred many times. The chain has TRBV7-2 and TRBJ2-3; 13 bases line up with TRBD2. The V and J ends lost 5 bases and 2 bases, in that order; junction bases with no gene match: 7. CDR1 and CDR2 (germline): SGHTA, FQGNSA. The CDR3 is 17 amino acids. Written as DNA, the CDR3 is TGTGCCAGCAGCGAAACTAGCGGGGGGGGATTCACAGATACGCAGTATTTT. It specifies CASSETSGGGFTDTQYF.

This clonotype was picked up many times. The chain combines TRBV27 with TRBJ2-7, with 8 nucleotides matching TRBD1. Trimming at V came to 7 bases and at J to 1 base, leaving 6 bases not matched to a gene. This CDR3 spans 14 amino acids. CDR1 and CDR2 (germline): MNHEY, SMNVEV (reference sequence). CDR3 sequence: CASIPTGASYEQYF. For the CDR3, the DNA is TGTGCCAGCATCCCGACAGGGGCGTCCTACGAGCAGTACTTC.

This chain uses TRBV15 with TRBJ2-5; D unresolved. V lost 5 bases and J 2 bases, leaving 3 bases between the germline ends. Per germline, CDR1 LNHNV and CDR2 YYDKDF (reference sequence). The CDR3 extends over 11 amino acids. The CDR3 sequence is CATSAQETQYF. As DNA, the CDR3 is TGTGCCACCAGCGCGCAAGAGACCCAGTACTTC.

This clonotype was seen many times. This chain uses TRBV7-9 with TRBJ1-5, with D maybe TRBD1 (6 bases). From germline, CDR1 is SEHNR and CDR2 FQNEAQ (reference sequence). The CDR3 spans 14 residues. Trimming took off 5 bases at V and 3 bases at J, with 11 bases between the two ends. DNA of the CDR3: TGTGCCAGCAGCCTGGACAGCCCCAATCAGCCCCAGCATTTT. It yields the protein CASSLDSPNQPQHF.

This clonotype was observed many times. CDR3 in DNA: TGCAGTGCTAGGGACAGGACCTATGGCTACACCTTC. Its protein is CSARDRTYGYTF. The chain is built from TRBV20-1 and TRBJ1-2, with 7 bases matching TRBD1. Germline assignment: CDR1 DFQATT and CDR2 SNEGSKA (reference sequence). CDR3 length: 12 residues. V gave up 3 bases and J gave up 4 bases; unmatched junction bases: 2.

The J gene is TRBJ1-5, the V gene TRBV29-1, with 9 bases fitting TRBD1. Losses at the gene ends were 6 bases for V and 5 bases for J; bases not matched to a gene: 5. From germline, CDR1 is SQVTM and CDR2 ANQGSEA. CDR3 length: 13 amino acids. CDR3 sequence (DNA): TGCAGCGTCGGACAGGGGAACGATCAGCCCCAGCATTTT. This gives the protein CSVGQGNDQPQHF.

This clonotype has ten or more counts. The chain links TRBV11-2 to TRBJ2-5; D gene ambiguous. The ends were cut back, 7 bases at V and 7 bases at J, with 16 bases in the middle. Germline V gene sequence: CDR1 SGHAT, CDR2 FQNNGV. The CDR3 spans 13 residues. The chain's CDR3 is CASTRTPDGTQYF. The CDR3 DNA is TGTGCCAGCACCCGAACACCCGACGGGACCCAGTACTTC.

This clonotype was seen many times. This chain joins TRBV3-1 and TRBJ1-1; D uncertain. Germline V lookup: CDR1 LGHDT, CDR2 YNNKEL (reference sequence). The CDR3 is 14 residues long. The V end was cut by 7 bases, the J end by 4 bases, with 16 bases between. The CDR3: CASTPRLGRTEAFF. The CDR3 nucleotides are TGTGCCAGCACCCCTCGGTTAGGTCGCACTGAAGCTTTCTTT.

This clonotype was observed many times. CDR3 DNA sequence: TGTGCCAGCAGCTTAAAGCAGGGGGTCACTGAAGCTTTCTTT. Its translation: CASSLKQGVTEAFF. The chain combines TRBV7-2 with TRBJ1-1; the match to TRBD1 covers 7 bases. J was trimmed by 4 bases and V by 2 bases; bases with no gene match: 4. Germline loops: CDR1 SGHTA, CDR2 FQGNSA. This CDR3 has 14 residues.

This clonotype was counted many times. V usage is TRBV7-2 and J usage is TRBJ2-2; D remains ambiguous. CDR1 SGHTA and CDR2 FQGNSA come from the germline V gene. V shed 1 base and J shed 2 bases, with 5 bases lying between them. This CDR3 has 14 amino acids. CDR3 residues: CASSLGLNTGELFF. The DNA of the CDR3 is TGTGCCAGCAGCTTAGGACTCAACACCGGGGAGCTGTTTTTT.

The CDR3 region has the DNA TGTGCCAGCAGTTTAGGGAGGAGAAACGAGCAGTACTTC. Amino acid sequence: CASSLGRRNEQYF. The rearrangement joins TRBV28 to TRBJ2-7; D is perhaps TRBD2 (6 bases). This CDR3 has 13 residues. The V gene lost 2 bases and the J gene lost 5 bases, with 10 bases spanning the gap. Per germline, CDR1 MDHEN and CDR2 SYDVKM.

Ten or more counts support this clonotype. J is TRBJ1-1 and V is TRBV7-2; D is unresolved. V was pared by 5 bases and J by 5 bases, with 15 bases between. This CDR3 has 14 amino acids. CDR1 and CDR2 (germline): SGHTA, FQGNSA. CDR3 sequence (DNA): TGTGCCAGCAGCCCCATGGCAGGCGAGACTGAAGCTTTCTTT. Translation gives CASSPMAGETEAFF.

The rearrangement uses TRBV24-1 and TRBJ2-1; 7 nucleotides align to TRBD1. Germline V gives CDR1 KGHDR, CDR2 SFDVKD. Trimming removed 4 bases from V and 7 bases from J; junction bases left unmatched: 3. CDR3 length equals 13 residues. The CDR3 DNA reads TGTGCCACCAGTGACTTGACAGGGAATGAGCAGTTCTTC. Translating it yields CATSDLTGNEQFF.

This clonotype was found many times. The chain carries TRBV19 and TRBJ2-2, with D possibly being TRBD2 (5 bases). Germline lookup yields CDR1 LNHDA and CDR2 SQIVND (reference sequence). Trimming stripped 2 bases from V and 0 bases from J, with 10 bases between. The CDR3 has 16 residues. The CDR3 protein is CASSILAQANTGELFF. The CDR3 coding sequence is TGTGCCAGTAGTATATTAGCGCAGGCGAACACCGGGGAGCTGTTTTTT.

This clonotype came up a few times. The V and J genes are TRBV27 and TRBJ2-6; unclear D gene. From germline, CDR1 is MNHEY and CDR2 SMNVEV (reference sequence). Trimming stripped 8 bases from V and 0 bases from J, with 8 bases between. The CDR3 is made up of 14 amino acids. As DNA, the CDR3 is TGTGCCAGCGGTGAATTCTCTGGGGCCAACGTCCTGACTTTC. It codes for CASGEFSGANVLTF.

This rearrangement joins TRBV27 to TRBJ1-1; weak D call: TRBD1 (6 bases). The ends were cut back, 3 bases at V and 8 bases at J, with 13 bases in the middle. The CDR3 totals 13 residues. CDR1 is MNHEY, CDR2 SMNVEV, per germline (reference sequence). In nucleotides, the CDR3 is TGTGCCAGCAGTTTGAACAGGGTCCACGAAGCTTTCTTT. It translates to CASSLNRVHEAFF.